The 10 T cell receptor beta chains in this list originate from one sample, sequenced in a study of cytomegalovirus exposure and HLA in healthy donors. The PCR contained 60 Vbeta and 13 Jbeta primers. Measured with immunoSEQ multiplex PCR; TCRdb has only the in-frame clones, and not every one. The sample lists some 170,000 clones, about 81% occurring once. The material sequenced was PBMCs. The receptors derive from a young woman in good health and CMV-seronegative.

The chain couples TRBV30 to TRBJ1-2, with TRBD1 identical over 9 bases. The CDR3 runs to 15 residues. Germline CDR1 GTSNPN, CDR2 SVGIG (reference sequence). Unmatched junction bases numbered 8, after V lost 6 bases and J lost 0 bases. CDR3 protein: CACQRRDRANYGYTF. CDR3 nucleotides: TGTGCCTGCCAAAGGCGGGACAGGGCTAACTATGGCTACACCTTC.

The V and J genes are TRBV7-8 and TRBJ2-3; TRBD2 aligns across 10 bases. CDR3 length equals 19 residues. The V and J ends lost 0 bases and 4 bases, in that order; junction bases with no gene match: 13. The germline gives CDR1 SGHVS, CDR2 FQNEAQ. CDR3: CASSLAPLAGEGPPDTQYF. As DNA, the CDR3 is TGTGCCAGCAGCTTAGCCCCCCTAGCGGGAGAAGGCCCCCCAGATACGCAGTATTTT. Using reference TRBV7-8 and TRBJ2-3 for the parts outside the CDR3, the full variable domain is GAGVSQSPRYKVAKRGQDVALRCDPISGHVSLFWYQQALGQGPEFLTYFQNEAQLDKSGLPSDRFFAERPEGSVSTLKIQRTQQEDSAVYLCASSLAPLAGEGPPDTQYFGPGTRLTVL.

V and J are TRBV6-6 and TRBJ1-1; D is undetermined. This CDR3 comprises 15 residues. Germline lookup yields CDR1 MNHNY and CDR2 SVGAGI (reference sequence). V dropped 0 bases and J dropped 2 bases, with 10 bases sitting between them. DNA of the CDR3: TGTGCCAGCAGTTACTCGAACCAGATTAACACTGAAGCTTTCTTT. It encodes CASSYSNQINTEAFF.

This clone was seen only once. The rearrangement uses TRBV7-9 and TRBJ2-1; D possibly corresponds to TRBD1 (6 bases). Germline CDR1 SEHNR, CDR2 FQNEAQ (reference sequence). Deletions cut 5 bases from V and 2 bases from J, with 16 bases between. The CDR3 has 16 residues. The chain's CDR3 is CASSAPAGVPYNEQFF. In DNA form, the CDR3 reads TGTGCCAGCAGCGCGCCGGCAGGGGTCCCCTACAATGAGCAGTTCTTC.

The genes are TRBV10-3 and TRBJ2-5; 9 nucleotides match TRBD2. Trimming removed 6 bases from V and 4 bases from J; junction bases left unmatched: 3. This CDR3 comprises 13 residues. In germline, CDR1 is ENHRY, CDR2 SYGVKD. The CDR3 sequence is CAIRSGRRETQYF. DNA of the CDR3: TGTGCCATCAGGAGCGGGAGGAGAGAGACCCAGTACTTC.

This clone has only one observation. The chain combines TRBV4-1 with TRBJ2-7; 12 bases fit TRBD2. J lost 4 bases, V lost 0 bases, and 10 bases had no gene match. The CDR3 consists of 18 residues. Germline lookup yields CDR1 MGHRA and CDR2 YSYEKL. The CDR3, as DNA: TGCGCCAGCAGCCAAGAGACCACTAGCGGGAGGAGGGCTTACGAGCAGTACTTC. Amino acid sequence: CASSQETTSGRRAYEQYF.

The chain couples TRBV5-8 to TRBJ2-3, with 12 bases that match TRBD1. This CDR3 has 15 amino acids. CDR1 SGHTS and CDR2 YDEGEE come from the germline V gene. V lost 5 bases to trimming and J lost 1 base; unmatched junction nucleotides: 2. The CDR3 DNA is TGTGCCAGCAGAGGGACAGGGGGCGGCACAGATACGCAGTATTTT. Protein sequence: CASRGTGGGTDTQYF.

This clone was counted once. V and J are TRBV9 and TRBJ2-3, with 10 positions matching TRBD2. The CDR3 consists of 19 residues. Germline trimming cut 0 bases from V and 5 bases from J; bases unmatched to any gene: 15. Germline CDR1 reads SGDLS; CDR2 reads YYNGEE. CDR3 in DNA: TGTGCCAGCAGCGTAGAAGAGGGACTAGCGATATCAAACCTAGATACGCAGTATTTT. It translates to CASSVEEGLAISNLDTQYF. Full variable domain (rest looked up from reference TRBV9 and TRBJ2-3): DSGVTQTPKHLITATGQRVTLRCSPRSGDLSVYWYQQSLDQGLQFLIQYYNGEERAKGNILERFSAQQFPDLHSELNLSSLELGDSALYFCASSVEEGLAISNLDTQYFGPGTRLTVL.

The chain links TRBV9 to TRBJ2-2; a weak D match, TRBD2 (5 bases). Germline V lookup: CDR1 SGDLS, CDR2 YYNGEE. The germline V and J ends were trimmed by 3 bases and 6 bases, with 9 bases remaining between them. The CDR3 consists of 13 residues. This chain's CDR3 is CASSGGIAGELFF. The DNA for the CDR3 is TGTGCCAGCAGCGGAGGGATTGCCGGGGAGCTGTTTTTT.

The CDR3, as DNA: TGTGCCAGCAGCAGTACCGGGACAGGGGGCTACGAGCAGTACTTC. Translation gives CASSSTGTGGYEQYF. The V gene is TRBV28, the J gene TRBJ2-7, with 11 bases that match TRBD1. The length of the CDR3 is 15 residues. Per germline, CDR1 MDHEN and CDR2 SYDVKM. V lost 6 bases and J lost 3; bases outside the gene matches: 7.